This T cell receptor (beta chain) emerged from a study of cytomegalovirus exposure and HLA in healthy donors. Trimming pared 1 base from V and 0 bases from J, leaving 12 bases between. Germline CDR1 is LGHNA and CDR2 is YNFKEQ. The CDR3 sequence is 17 residues long. In the PCR, 60 Vbeta and 13 Jbeta primers were used. Repertoires were generated with immunoSEQ multiplex PCR, while TCRdb's copy carries only in-frame clones and drops some. The sample has 150,000 to 200,000 clones; roughly 77% are singletons. Study-level findings and limits: Reportedly, fewer N-insertions than the 666-donor mean appeared in an Asian-associated ancestry cluster in a later analysis.

Details on this clone: Its cognate antigen is unknown.

The receptor was derived from a man aged 35 to 55 in good health and CMV-seropositive. V usage is TRBV4-2 and J usage is TRBJ2-2, with D possibly matching TRBD1 (5 bases). Sequences were obtained from PBMCs. The CDR3 DNA reads TGTGCCAGCAGCCAAGGGAGAGCAGGGACGAACACCGGGGAGCTGTTTTTT. It encodes CASSQGRAGTNTGELFF.